Below are 6 T cell receptor beta chains sequenced from a single sample in a study of blood T cell repertoires in COVID-19. Using immunoSEQ multiplex PCR, the repertoire was profiled, and TCRdb retains in-frame clones only, with some absent. The sample has around 76,000 clones, more than 85% seen once; the top ten hold just under 0.6%. Sequenced input: peripheral blood. The receptors here all came from a man in his fifties or sixties with acute or convalescent COVID-19.

This chain connects TRBV5-4 to TRBJ2-3; TRBD2 matches at 7 bases. Germline CDR1 is SGHNT and CDR2 is YYREEE (reference sequence). Trimming at V came to 4 bases and at J to 0 bases, leaving 11 bases not matched to a gene. The CDR3 totals 17 residues. The CDR3 sequence is CASSPPENSGSTDTQYF. CDR3 DNA: TGTGCCAGCAGCCCGCCCGAAAATAGCGGGAGCACAGATACGCAGTATTTT.

This clone was found once. The V and J genes are TRBV11-2 and TRBJ2-7, with TRBD1 matching over 7 bases. In germline, CDR1 is SGHAT, CDR2 FQNNGV. This CDR3 comprises 12 residues. J gave up 9 bases and V 4 bases, and 6 bases lay outside the gene matches. This CDR3 reads CASSSIGGWQYF. The DNA of the CDR3 is TGTGCCAGCAGCTCCATAGGGGGCTGGCAGTACTTC.

This chain uses TRBV6-6 with TRBJ1-4; 8 bases are shared with TRBD1. V dropped 6 bases and J dropped 6; count of bases not matched to a gene: 9. The CDR3 covers 15 residues. Per germline, CDR1 MNHNY and CDR2 SVGAGI (reference sequence). The CDR3 here is CASSPTGGVYEKLFF. CDR3 nucleotides: TGTGCCAGCAGCCCTACAGGGGGAGTTTATGAAAAACTGTTTTTT.

This clone was observed a few times. V gene TRBV6-1 combines with J gene TRBJ1-2; TRBD1 aligns across 8 bases. In germline, CDR1 is MNHNS, CDR2 SASEGT. With V trimmed by 3 bases and J by 8 bases, 2 bases remained unmatched. There are 12 residues in the CDR3. CDR3 in amino acids: CASSEDREGYTF. DNA of the CDR3: TGTGCCAGCAGTGAGGACAGGGAAGGCTACACCTTC.

This clone is a singleton in its sample. The chain uses TRBV5-1 and TRBJ2-1, with 11 bases that match TRBD1. The V gene end was trimmed by 5 bases and the J gene end by 6 bases; junction bases not matched to a gene: 4. Germline assignment: CDR1 SGHRS and CDR2 YFSETQ. The CDR3 covers 14 residues. The chain's CDR3 is CASRTGTGGNEQFF. CDR3 DNA sequence: TGCGCCAGCAGGACCGGGACAGGGGGCAATGAGCAGTTCTTC.

The V gene is TRBV6-5, the J gene TRBJ2-2; no clear D gene. Between the trimmed V and J ends, which lost 7 bases and 4 bases, there was a span of 16 bases. CDR3 size: 15 residues. In germline, CDR1 is MNHEY, CDR2 SVGAGI. CDR3 coding DNA: TGTGCCAGCACCATACTTGGTCCCACCACCGGGGAGCTGTTTTTT. This translates into CASTILGPTTGELFF.